A selection of T cell receptor beta chains follows, all from one sample in a study of T cell responses to AZD1222 COVID-19 vaccine. Sequencing was performed with immunoSEQ multiplex PCR; in TCRdb, only in-frame clones are kept and a portion is missing. In the table there are about 110,000 clones, about nine tenths of which are singletons. This specimen was peripheral blood, taken on day 0 of AZD1222 vaccination. Source of these receptors: an adult in good health. The CDR3 runs from the conserved cysteine through the conserved F or W. The order of the fields is V gene, clone size, J gene, D gene, CDR3 DNA, CDR3 protein. D genes are given only for firm matches. Clone size is not always given. Where it is, it says once, few, many or a class for expanded clones.

v_call: TRBV9
clone_size: .
j_call: TRBJ2-2
d_call: .
cdr3_nt: TGTGCCAGCAGCGTAGGCACAGGGCGAACCGGGGAGCTGTTTTTT
cdr3_aa: CASSVGTGRTGELFF

v_call: TRBV5-1
clone_size: .
j_call: TRBJ2-7
d_call: .
cdr3_nt: TGCGCCAGCAGCTTGGATACTGACAGGATAAAACACGAGCAGTACTTC
cdr3_aa: CASSLDTDRIKHEQYF

v_call: TRBV11-3
clone_size: .
j_call: TRBJ1-3
d_call: .
cdr3_nt: TGTGCCAGCAGCTTAGTGTTCGGAAACACCATATATTTT
cdr3_aa: CASSLVFGNTIYF

v_call: TRBV18
clone_size: few
j_call: TRBJ2-7
d_call: TRBD1
cdr3_nt: TGTGCCAGCTCACCCCGGGACAGGAGAAACGAGCAGTACTTC
cdr3_aa: CASSPRDRRNEQYF

v_call: TRBV11-3
clone_size: .
j_call: TRBJ1-1
d_call: .
cdr3_nt: TGTGCCAGCAGCCCCCGGGAGGGTACTGAAGCTTTCTTT
cdr3_aa: CASSPREGTEAFF

v_call: TRBV10-3
clone_size: .
j_call: TRBJ2-7
d_call: .
cdr3_nt: TGTGCCATCAGCCTAAAGGAGTCCTACGAGCAGTACTTC
cdr3_aa: CAISLKESYEQYF

v_call: TRBV6-2/TRBV6-3
clone_size: .
j_call: TRBJ2-5
d_call: .
cdr3_nt: TGTGCCAGCAGTTACCGGGACATCGACCGGACCCAGTACTTC
cdr3_aa: CASSYRDIDRTQYF

v_call: TRBV10-1
clone_size: .
j_call: TRBJ1-5
d_call: .
cdr3_nt: TGCGCCAGCAGTGATGGGGGGGCGGTCAGCAATCAGCCCCAGCATTTT
cdr3_aa: CASSDGGAVSNQPQHF

v_call: TRBV6-2/TRBV6-3
clone_size: .
j_call: TRBJ1-2
d_call: .
cdr3_nt: TGTGCCAGCAGCCCGGGACAACTTAATGGCTACACCTTC
cdr3_aa: CASSPGQLNGYTF

v_call: TRBV18
clone_size: .
j_call: TRBJ1-4
d_call: .
cdr3_nt: TGTGCCAGCTCACCACAATCAACTAATGAAAAACTGTTTTTT
cdr3_aa: CASSPQSTNEKLFF

v_call: TRBV15
clone_size: .
j_call: TRBJ1-1
d_call: .
cdr3_nt: TGTGCCACCAGCAGAGCGAGGACAGAGATCATGAACACTGAAGCTTTCTTT
cdr3_aa: CATSRARTEIMNTEAFF

v_call: TRBV7-8
clone_size: .
j_call: TRBJ2-5
d_call: .
cdr3_nt: TGTGCCAGCAGCACCCGACTAGTGAGAGAGACCCAGTACTTC
cdr3_aa: CASSTRLVRETQYF

v_call: TRBV5-1
clone_size: .
j_call: TRBJ1-1
d_call: .
cdr3_nt: TGCGCCAGCAGCTTGGGGGGCCTGGAGGACACTGAAGCTTTCTTT
cdr3_aa: CASSLGGLEDTEAFF

v_call: TRBV6-5
clone_size: .
j_call: TRBJ2-2
d_call: TRBD1
cdr3_nt: TGTGCCAGCAGCAAGGACAGGGGGAGCGGGGAGCTGTTTTTT
cdr3_aa: CASSKDRGSGELFF

v_call: TRBV7-2
clone_size: .
j_call: TRBJ1-5
d_call: .
cdr3_nt: TGTGCCAGCAGCACCGGGGGGATTAGCAATCAGCCCCAGCATTTT
cdr3_aa: CASSTGGISNQPQHF

v_call: TRBV5-1
clone_size: .
j_call: TRBJ2-3
d_call: TRBD1
cdr3_nt: TGCGCCAGCAGCTTGGACAGGGGGCCGGTAGATACGCAGTATTTT
cdr3_aa: CASSLDRGPVDTQYF

v_call: TRBV11-3
clone_size: .
j_call: TRBJ2-7
d_call: .
cdr3_nt: TGTGCCAGCAGCGCAGGGGGGAGCTCCTACGAGCAGTACTTC
cdr3_aa: CASSAGGSSYEQYF

v_call: TRBV10-3
clone_size: .
j_call: TRBJ1-1
d_call: TRBD1
cdr3_nt: TGTGCCATCAGTGATACCAGGGGGGTGGGCACTGAAGCTTTCTTT
cdr3_aa: CAISDTRGVGTEAFF

v_call: TRBV30
clone_size: .
j_call: TRBJ1-1
d_call: .
cdr3_nt: TGTGCCTGGAGTCTCGTACGGGGGAGGACTGAAGCTTTCTTT
cdr3_aa: CAWSLVRGRTEAFF

v_call: TRBV27
clone_size: .
j_call: TRBJ2-7
d_call: .
cdr3_nt: TGTGCCAGCAGTTTATCGGCCGGGGAGCAGTACTTC
cdr3_aa: CASSLSAGEQYF

v_call: TRBV4-2
clone_size: .
j_call: TRBJ2-6
d_call: .
cdr3_nt: TGTGCCAGCAGCTCCACTAGGGATGGGGCCAACGTCCTGACTTTC
cdr3_aa: CASSSTRDGANVLTF

v_call: TRBV5-4
clone_size: .
j_call: TRBJ2-3
d_call: .
cdr3_nt: TGTGCCAGCAGCTTGGAACGTGGAATGAGCACAGATACGCAGTATTTT
cdr3_aa: CASSLERGMSTDTQYF

v_call: TRBV18
clone_size: .
j_call: TRBJ2-7
d_call: .
cdr3_nt: TGTGCCAGCTCACCAGGCACTTCCTACGAGCAGTACTTC
cdr3_aa: CASSPGTSYEQYF

v_call: TRBV11-2
clone_size: .
j_call: TRBJ1-2
d_call: .
cdr3_nt: TGTGCCAGCAGCCCGGACCCTACGGGTGGCTACACCTTC
cdr3_aa: CASSPDPTGGYTF

v_call: TRBV18
clone_size: .
j_call: TRBJ1-2
d_call: .
cdr3_nt: TGTGCCAGCTCACCAAGCGGGGCTTACTATGGCTACACCTTC
cdr3_aa: CASSPSGAYYGYTF

v_call: TRBV5-1
clone_size: .
j_call: TRBJ1-1
d_call: .
cdr3_nt: TGCGCCAGCAGCGTATCCGGGACTAACACTGAAGCTTTCTTT
cdr3_aa: CASSVSGTNTEAFF

v_call: TRBV5-6
clone_size: .
j_call: TRBJ2-7
d_call: .
cdr3_nt: TGTGCCAGCAGCTCGTGGGGGCCGTCCGAGCAGTACTTC
cdr3_aa: CASSSWGPSEQYF

v_call: TRBV10-3
clone_size: .
j_call: TRBJ1-5
d_call: .
cdr3_nt: TGTGCCATCGGGACGGCTGATCAGCCCCAGCATTTT
cdr3_aa: CAIGTADQPQHF

v_call: TRBV5-1
clone_size: .
j_call: TRBJ1-4
d_call: .
cdr3_nt: TGCGCCAGCAGCAGGTCACAAAATAATGAAAAACTGTTTTTT
cdr3_aa: CASSRSQNNEKLFF

v_call: TRBV18
clone_size: few
j_call: TRBJ1-3
d_call: .
cdr3_nt: TGTGCCAGCTCACCACCGGCCGGGCGTGCCGGAAACACCATATATTTT
cdr3_aa: CASSPPAGRAGNTIYF

v_call: TRBV3-1/TRBV3-2
clone_size: .
j_call: TRBJ2-1
d_call: TRBD2
cdr3_nt: TGTGCCAGCAGCCATACTGGAGGGGAACAGGGACTAGCGGGGAAGCCGAGCGATGAGCAGTTCTTC
cdr3_aa: CASSHTGGEQGLAGKPSDEQFF

v_call: TRBV7-2
clone_size: few
j_call: TRBJ1-2
d_call: .
cdr3_nt: TGTGCCAGCAGCTTAAATGGGCGGTATGGCTACACCTTC
cdr3_aa: CASSLNGRYGYTF

v_call: TRBV30
clone_size: .
j_call: TRBJ2-3
d_call: .
cdr3_nt: TGTGCCTGGAGTCGGGCGGGCACAGATACGCAGTATTTT
cdr3_aa: CAWSRAGTDTQYF

v_call: TRBV19
clone_size: .
j_call: TRBJ1-4
d_call: TRBD1
cdr3_nt: TGTGCCAGTAGTGAGCGGGACAGGGGGGCTGAAAAACTGTTTTTT
cdr3_aa: CASSERDRGAEKLFF

v_call: TRBV7-6
clone_size: .
j_call: TRBJ1-4
d_call: .
cdr3_nt: TGTGCCAGCAGCGACCAACCGGGACTCTCTAATGAAAAACTGTTTTTT
cdr3_aa: CASSDQPGLSNEKLFF

v_call: TRBV5-1
clone_size: .
j_call: TRBJ2-7
d_call: TRBD2
cdr3_nt: TGCGCCAGCAGCTTCTCAGCGGGGGCCTACGAGCAGTACTTC
cdr3_aa: CASSFSAGAYEQYF

v_call: TRBV27
clone_size: .
j_call: TRBJ1-1
d_call: TRBD1
cdr3_nt: TGTGCCAGCAGTTTCCGGGACAGGGACACTGAAGCTTTCTTT
cdr3_aa: CASSFRDRDTEAFF

v_call: TRBV19
clone_size: .
j_call: TRBJ1-4
d_call: .
cdr3_nt: TGTGCCAGTAGTATGGGAACGTCTAATGAAAAACTGTTTTTT
cdr3_aa: CASSMGTSNEKLFF

v_call: TRBV4-1
clone_size: .
j_call: TRBJ1-3
d_call: .
cdr3_nt: TGCGCCAGCAGCCCCGGGGTTTTAGGAAACACCATATATTTT
cdr3_aa: CASSPGVLGNTIYF

v_call: TRBV6-5
clone_size: .
j_call: TRBJ2-7
d_call: .
cdr3_nt: TGTGCCAGCACTCGGGACCGAAATTCCTACGAGCAGTACTTC
cdr3_aa: CASTRDRNSYEQYF

v_call: TRBV5-1
clone_size: .
j_call: TRBJ2-7
d_call: TRBD1
cdr3_nt: TGCGCCAGCAGCCGCGGACAGGCCTACGAGCAGTACTTC
cdr3_aa: CASSRGQAYEQYF

v_call: TRBV5-1
clone_size: .
j_call: TRBJ2-5
d_call: .
cdr3_nt: TGCGCCAGCAGCTTGGAGGAACTTGGGGATGAGACCCAGTACTTC
cdr3_aa: CASSLEELGDETQYF

v_call: TRBV27
clone_size: few
j_call: TRBJ2-1
d_call: .
cdr3_nt: TGTGCCAGCAGTTTATCGAAGAATGAGCAGTTCTTC
cdr3_aa: CASSLSKNEQFF

v_call: TRBV27
clone_size: .
j_call: TRBJ1-1
d_call: TRBD1
cdr3_nt: TGTGCCAGCAGACGACAGGGGAGGTCGACTGAAGCTTTCTTT
cdr3_aa: CASRRQGRSTEAFF

v_call: TRBV7-9
clone_size: .
j_call: TRBJ1-2
d_call: TRBD1
cdr3_nt: TGTGCCAGCAGCCCGCTAATGAGGGACAGGGATGGCTACACCTTC
cdr3_aa: CASSPLMRDRDGYTF

v_call: TRBV6-5
clone_size: .
j_call: TRBJ1-1
d_call: .
cdr3_nt: TGTGCCAGCCGCCGAGACAGAGAGGCTGAAGCTTTCTTT
cdr3_aa: CASRRDREAEAFF

v_call: TRBV9
clone_size: .
j_call: TRBJ1-1
d_call: .
cdr3_nt: TGTGCCAGCAGCGTCCAGAGTTCTAACACTGAAGCTTTCTTT
cdr3_aa: CASSVQSSNTEAFF

v_call: TRBV19
clone_size: .
j_call: TRBJ2-1
d_call: TRBD1
cdr3_nt: TGTGCCAGTAGCCCCGGGGACAGCCTCTACAATGAGCAGTTCTTC
cdr3_aa: CASSPGDSLYNEQFF

v_call: TRBV18
clone_size: once
j_call: TRBJ2-7
d_call: .
cdr3_nt: TGTGCCAGCTCACATGACAGTTCCTACGAGCAGTACTTC
cdr3_aa: CASSHDSSYEQYF

v_call: TRBV12-1
clone_size: .
j_call: TRBJ2-1
d_call: .
cdr3_nt: TGTGCCAGCAGACTTTACACAGGGAAGGTAAGCGGGAGGGCCCAAAATGAGCAGTTCTTC
cdr3_aa: CASRLYTGKVSGRAQNEQFF

v_call: TRBV10-2
clone_size: .
j_call: TRBJ1-6
d_call: .
cdr3_nt: TGCGCCAGCAGTGAGGTGCTTGCGGGACCCCTCCACTTT
cdr3_aa: CASSEVLAGPLHF